Each of the 8 T cell receptor beta chains below was sequenced from the same sample in a study of human T cells and chemical hapten exposure. TCRdb re-called the RACE reads with MiXCR, one entry per CDR3 protein. The sample includes roughly 150,000 distinct CDR3 sequences, 25% to 35% seen only once; the top ten take around 2.3%. Time point of the sample: patch test 3, about 24 weeks after DPC sensitization. Documented treatment: therapeutic diphenylcyclopropenone sensitization with weekly scalp DPC. Here the sequenced sample was whole blood, taken in connection with sensitization to the hapten diphenylcyclopropenone (DPC). The receptor set was obtained from a woman in her late teens or twenties with alopecia areata. Some clones in this sample may be carry-over from other donors' samples.

This clonotype was observed a handful of times. The chain links TRBV10-3 to TRBJ2-3; D not resolved. In germline, CDR1 is ENHRY, CDR2 SYGVKD. Trimming removed 8 bases from V and 0 bases from J, with 6 bases in between. The CDR3 sequence is 12 residues long. CDR3 bases: TGTGCCATCTCCATGAGCACAGATACGCAGTATTTT. It is translated as CAISMSTDTQYF.

This clonotype was seen more than once but under ten times. The chain recombines TRBV6-2 or TRBV6-3 with TRBJ2-3; 8 nucleotides align to TRBD2. Germline CDR1 reads MNHEY; CDR2 reads SVGEGT. V shed 6 bases and J 4 bases; nucleotides not matched to a gene: 6. This CDR3 has 14 residues. The CDR3 reads CASSGAGGADTQYF. CDR3 in DNA: TGTGCCAGCAGCGGGGCGGGAGGAGCAGATACGCAGTATTTT.

This rearrangement joins TRBV7-2 to TRBJ2-4, with D unclear. Germline V gene data show CDR1 as SGHTA and CDR2 as FQGNSA. Trimming removed 5 bases from V and 5 bases from J, with 13 bases in between. The CDR3 sequence is 14 residues long. The chain's CDR3 is CASSLPTWENIQYF. The CDR3 DNA sequence: TGTGCCAGCAGCCTCCCGACCTGGGAAAACATTCAGTACTTC.

This clonotype was recorded a few times. The V call is TRBV27, the J call TRBJ1-4; D uncertain. V lost 5 bases and J lost 4, with 5 bases in between. This CDR3 contains 12 residues. From germline, CDR1 is MNHEY and CDR2 SMNVEV (reference sequence). The CDR3 is CASSSINEKLFF. In DNA form, the CDR3 reads TGTGCCAGCAGTAGTATTAATGAAAAACTGTTTTTT.

This clonotype was found a few times. The chain has TRBV6-2 or TRBV6-3 and TRBJ2-7, with unresolved D. V lost 0 bases and J 3 bases, leaving 12 bases between the germline ends. The CDR3 consists of 15 residues. Germline V CDR1 and CDR2: MNHEY, SVGEGT. CDR3 amino acids: CASSYSNPRDYEQYF. As DNA, the CDR3 is TGTGCCAGCAGTTACTCGAACCCCAGAGACTACGAGCAGTACTTC.

This chain links TRBV10-2 with TRBJ1-4, with TRBD1 matching over 8 bases. CDR1 and CDR2 (germline): WSHSY, SAAADI. Losses at the gene ends were 7 bases for V and 5 bases for J; bases not matched to a gene: 3. CDR3 length equals 13 residues. For the CDR3, the DNA is TGCGCCAGCATGGGACAGGCAAATGAAAAACTGTTTTTT. Protein product: CASMGQANEKLFF.

V usage is TRBV5-5 and J usage is TRBJ1-6; D is unclear. Germline V gives CDR1 SGHKS, CDR2 YYEKEE (reference sequence). Deletions cut 2 bases from V and 16 bases from J, with 19 bases between. This CDR3 comprises 14 residues. The CDR3 DNA sequence: TGTGCCAGCAGCTTCGACCCGACCACGAGGCTTCTCCACTTT. It is translated as CASSFDPTTRLLHF. Supplemented by reference TRBV5-5 and TRBJ1-6, the full variable domain reads DAGVTQSPTHLIKTRGQQVTLRCSPISGHKSVSWYQQVLGQGPQFIFQYYEKEERGRGNFPDRFSARQFPNYSSELNVNALLLGDSALYLCASSFDPTTRLLHFGNGTRLTVT.

This chain uses TRBV29-1 with TRBJ1-1; no clear D. V was shortened by 4 bases and J by 4 bases, with 16 bases between the two germline ends. The CDR3 length is 14 residues. Looked up from germline, CDR1 is SQVTM and CDR2 is ANQGSEA. The CDR3 DNA sequence: TGCAGCGTTGGGACTTCCACAGCGGGCACTGAAGCTTTCTTT. Encoded protein: CSVGTSTAGTEAFF.